Listed below are T cell receptor beta chains from one sample, sequenced in a study of radiotherapy plus CTLA-4 blockade in lung cancer. Method: immunoSEQ multiplex PCR; TCRdb's copy keeps in-frame clones and lacks some. Seen here are fewer than 150,000 clones, 78% observed once, and the top ten hold around 4.8%. The specimen comprised peripheral blood, sampled from a patient treated with radiotherapy plus ipilimumab. These receptors originate from a human donor with non-small cell lung cancer who had a partial response to radiotherapy plus ipilimumab. The CDR3 runs from the conserved cysteine through the conserved F or W. Fields, in order: clone size, J gene, D gene, V gene, CDR3 DNA, CDR3 protein. D genes are given only for firm matches. Size tells how often a clone was seen (once, few, many) or the class of an expanded clone, and some rows leave it out.

abundance: .; j_gene: TRBJ1-4; d_gene: TRBD1; v_gene: TRBV5-1; CDR3nt: TGCGCCAGCAGCTTGGGATACGGACAGGGAGGGACGAATGAAAAACTGTTTTTT; CDR3aa: CASSLGYGQGGTNEKLFF
abundance: few; j_gene: TRBJ2-1; d_gene: .; v_gene: TRBV7-7; CDR3nt: TGTGCTAGCAGCTTATCTAGCGACAGCTCCTACAATGAGCAGTTCTTC; CDR3aa: CASSLSSDSSYNEQFF
abundance: few; j_gene: TRBJ2-3; d_gene: TRBD2; v_gene: TRBV7-8; CDR3nt: TGTGCCAGCAGCCTCCAGACTAGCGGGATTGGCACAGATACGCAGTATTTT; CDR3aa: CASSLQTSGIGTDTQYF
abundance: .; j_gene: TRBJ1-2; d_gene: .; v_gene: TRBV6-5; CDR3nt: TGTGCCAGCAGTTACTCTGGGGCCGCAGGCCACATCTACACCTTC; CDR3aa: CASSYSGAAGHIYTF
abundance: .; j_gene: TRBJ1-1; d_gene: TRBD1; v_gene: TRBV6-1; CDR3nt: TGTGCCAGTCGGACAGGGACTGAAGCTTTCTTT; CDR3aa: CASRTGTEAFF
abundance: .; j_gene: TRBJ1-1; d_gene: TRBD1; v_gene: TRBV30; CDR3nt: TGTGCCTGGATTACCGGACAGGGGAACACTGAAGCTTTCTTT; CDR3aa: CAWITGQGNTEAFF
abundance: .; j_gene: TRBJ2-3; d_gene: .; v_gene: TRBV4-1; CDR3nt: TGCGCCAGCAGCCGGGGGCCGGCGGGAGCCCTGATAGATACGCAGTATTTT; CDR3aa: CASSRGPAGALIDTQYF
abundance: .; j_gene: TRBJ2-7; d_gene: .; v_gene: TRBV15; CDR3nt: TGTGCCACCAGACTCGGGCTAGCAGCCGACTCCTACGAGCAGTACTTC; CDR3aa: CATRLGLAADSYEQYF
abundance: .; j_gene: TRBJ1-5; d_gene: .; v_gene: TRBV4-3; CDR3nt: TGCGCCAGCAGCCAAGAGGGGCGGCAGCCCCAGCATTTT; CDR3aa: CASSQEGRQPQHF
abundance: .; j_gene: TRBJ1-4; d_gene: TRBD1; v_gene: TRBV6-1; CDR3nt: TGTGCCAGCAAAGACAGGGCCGATAATGAAAAACTGTTTTTT; CDR3aa: CASKDRADNEKLFF
abundance: .; j_gene: TRBJ1-2; d_gene: TRBD1; v_gene: TRBV7-2; CDR3nt: TGTGCCAGCAGCTTAGCGTGGGTGGGACAGGGGGTTGGCTACACCTTC; CDR3aa: CASSLAWVGQGVGYTF
abundance: .; j_gene: TRBJ1-2; d_gene: TRBD1; v_gene: TRBV28; CDR3nt: TGTGCCAGCAGTTTAAACAGGGGGCTGGGTGGCTACACCTTC; CDR3aa: CASSLNRGLGGYTF
abundance: .; j_gene: TRBJ2-1; d_gene: TRBD2; v_gene: TRBV4-2; CDR3nt: TGTGCCAGCAGCCAAGATCTAGCGGGAGTTTACAATGAGCAGTTCTTC; CDR3aa: CASSQDLAGVYNEQFF
abundance: once; j_gene: TRBJ2-1; d_gene: .; v_gene: TRBV28; CDR3nt: TGTGCCAGCAGTCCCCTCACGGGATGGAGCTCCTACAATGAGCAGTTCTTC; CDR3aa: CASSPLTGWSSYNEQFF
abundance: .; j_gene: TRBJ2-7; d_gene: .; v_gene: TRBV5-6; CDR3nt: TGTGCCAGCAGCTCGACACTGAGCTCCTACGAGCAGTACTTC; CDR3aa: CASSSTLSSYEQYF
abundance: .; j_gene: TRBJ1-2; d_gene: .; v_gene: TRBV27; CDR3nt: TGTGCCAGCAGTCCGTTCGGACAGAGAAACTATGGCTACACCTTC; CDR3aa: CASSPFGQRNYGYTF
abundance: .; j_gene: TRBJ1-4; d_gene: .; v_gene: TRBV30; CDR3nt: TGTGCCTGGAGTGTAGGCGGGACTCGGGAAAAACTGTTTTTT; CDR3aa: CAWSVGGTREKLFF